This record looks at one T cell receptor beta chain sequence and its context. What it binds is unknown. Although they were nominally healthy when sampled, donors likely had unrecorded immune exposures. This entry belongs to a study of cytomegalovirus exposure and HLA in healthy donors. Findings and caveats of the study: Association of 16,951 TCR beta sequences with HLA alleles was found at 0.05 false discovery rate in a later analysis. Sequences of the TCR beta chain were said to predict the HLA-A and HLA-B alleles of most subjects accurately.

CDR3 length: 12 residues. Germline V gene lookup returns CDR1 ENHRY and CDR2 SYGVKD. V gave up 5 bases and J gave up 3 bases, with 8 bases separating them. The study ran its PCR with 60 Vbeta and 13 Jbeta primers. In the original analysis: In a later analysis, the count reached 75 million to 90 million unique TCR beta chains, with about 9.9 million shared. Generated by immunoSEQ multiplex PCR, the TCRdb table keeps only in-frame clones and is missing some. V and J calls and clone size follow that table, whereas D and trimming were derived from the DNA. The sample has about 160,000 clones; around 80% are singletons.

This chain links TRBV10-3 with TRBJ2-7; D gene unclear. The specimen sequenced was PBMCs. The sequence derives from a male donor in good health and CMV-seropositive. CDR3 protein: CAISQASYEQYF. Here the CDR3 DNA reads TGTGCCATCAGTCAGGCGAGCTACGAGCAGTACTTC.